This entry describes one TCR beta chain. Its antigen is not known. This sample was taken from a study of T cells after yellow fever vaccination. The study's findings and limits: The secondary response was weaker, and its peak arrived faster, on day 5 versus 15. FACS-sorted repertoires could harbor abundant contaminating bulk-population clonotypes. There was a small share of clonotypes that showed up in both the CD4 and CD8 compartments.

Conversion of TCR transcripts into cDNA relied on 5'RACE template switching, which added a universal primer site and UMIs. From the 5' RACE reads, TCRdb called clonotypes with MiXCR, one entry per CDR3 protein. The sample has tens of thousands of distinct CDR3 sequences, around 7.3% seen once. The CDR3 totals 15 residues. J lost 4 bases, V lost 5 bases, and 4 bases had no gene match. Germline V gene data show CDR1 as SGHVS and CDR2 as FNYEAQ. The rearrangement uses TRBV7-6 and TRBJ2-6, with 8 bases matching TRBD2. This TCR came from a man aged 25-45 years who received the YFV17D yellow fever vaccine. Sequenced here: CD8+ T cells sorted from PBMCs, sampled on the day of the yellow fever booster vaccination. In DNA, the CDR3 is TGTGCCAGCAGCCTCGGGGGGGTAGGGGCCAACGTCCTGACTTTC. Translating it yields CASSLGGVGANVLTF.